The 29 T cell receptor beta chains below come from one sample, sequenced in a study of PD-1 blockade in classical Hodgkin lymphoma. TCRdb keeps only in-frame clones here, not all; method: immunoSEQ multiplex PCR. The sample holds roughly 150,000 clones; about four fifths are singletons and the top ten take about 9.2%. Each patient's relapse followed autologous stem cell transplantation, and brentuximab vedotin exposure varied. The specimen was peripheral blood mononuclear cells (PBMCs), collected before the second cycle of nivolumab. The origin of the receptors is a human donor with classical Hodgkin lymphoma.

V gene TRBV28 combines with J gene TRBJ1-1; no firm D call. Germline V gene data show CDR1 as MDHEN and CDR2 as SYDVKM. This CDR3 has 17 amino acids. Trimming left V 5 bases short and J 1 base short, with 20 bases between. In nucleotides, the CDR3 is TGTGCCAGCAGTCTCCCGATCCGAGCGACGGAGAACACTGAAGCTTTCTTT. Translated: CASSLPIRATENTEAFF.

The V and J genes are TRBV6-5 and TRBJ2-7; D call uncertain. V shed 6 bases and J shed 1 base, with 10 bases lying between them. From germline, CDR1 is MNHEY and CDR2 SVGAGI. The CDR3 contains 13 residues. The CDR3 sequence: CASSHRQSYEQYF. CDR3 sequence (DNA): TGTGCCAGCAGCCACCGACAATCCTACGAGCAGTACTTC.

This chain uses TRBV2 with TRBJ1-4; D possibly corresponds to TRBD1 (6 bases). Germline lookup yields CDR1 SNHLY and CDR2 FYNNEI. The CDR3 extends over 15 amino acids. The V gene lost 7 bases and the J gene lost 2 bases, with 14 bases spanning the gap. In DNA, the CDR3 is TGTGCCAGCACCTTGGCGGGGGGCACTAATGAAAAACTGTTTTTT. Translated, it gives CASTLAGGTNEKLFF. The variable domain in full, completed from reference TRBV2 and TRBJ1-4, reads EPEVTQTPSHQVTQMGQEVILRCVPISNHLYFYWYRQILGQKVEFLVSFYNNEISEKSEIFDDQFSVERPDGSNFTLKIRSTKLEDSAMYFCASTLAGGTNEKLFFGSGTQLSVL.

V gene TRBV6-5 combines with J gene TRBJ1-5; D may be TRBD1 (5 bases). Germline lookup yields CDR1 MNHEY and CDR2 SVGAGI. CDR3 size: 15 residues. Trimming pared 6 bases from V and 0 bases from J, leaving 12 bases between. CDR3: CASRRDRDSNQPQHF. The CDR3 nucleotides read TGTGCCAGCAGGAGGGACCGTGATAGCAATCAGCCCCAGCATTTT.

This clone occurred a few times. V and J are TRBV28 and TRBJ2-7; TRBD1 is a possible D gene (6 bases). Germline V CDR1 and CDR2: MDHEN, SYDVKM. V was pared by 3 bases and J by 0 bases, with 12 bases between. CDR3 length: 15 amino acids. The CDR3 coding sequence is TGTGCCAGCAGTTTGGGGGCAGGAAGCTCCTACGAGCAGTACTTC. It specifies CASSLGAGSSYEQYF.

The chain employs TRBV10-3 and TRBJ2-7; maybe TRBD2 (5 bases). Trimming cost V 10 bases and J 3 bases, with 16 bases left between them. The CDR3 is 13 residues long. CDR1 ENHRY and CDR2 SYGVKD come from the germline V gene. This CDR3 is CASSRTGNYEQYF. CDR3 DNA: TGTGCCAGCAGCCGCACGGGAAACTACGAGCAGTACTTC.

The chain carries TRBV5-4 and TRBJ1-2; D is ambiguous. The CDR3 covers 13 residues. Germline CDR1 reads SGHNT; CDR2 reads YYREEE (reference sequence). The V and J ends lost 1 base and 6 bases respectively, with 10 bases between them. The DNA for the CDR3 is TGTGCCAGCAGCTTGACGCTGGTCCATGGCTACACCTTC. The encoded protein is CASSLTLVHGYTF.

V is TRBV5-1 and J is TRBJ1-2; a possible D gene is TRBD1 (6 bases). Trimming removed 0 bases from V and 3 bases from J, with 9 bases in between. Looked up from germline, CDR1 is SGHRS and CDR2 is YFSETQ. The CDR3 has 14 amino acids. The CDR3 here is CASSLDGGHYGYTF. In nucleotides, the CDR3 is TGCGCCAGCAGCTTGGATGGGGGGCACTATGGCTACACCTTC.

The rearrangement joins TRBV6-5 to TRBJ1-4; D remains unclear. The length of the CDR3 is 14 residues. Per germline, CDR1 MNHEY and CDR2 SVGAGI. V was cut by 6 bases and J by 3 bases, with 11 bases left in between. The CDR3 spells CASRYSSSNEKLFF. CDR3 nucleotide sequence: TGTGCCAGCAGGTACAGCAGCTCTAATGAAAAACTGTTTTTT.

This chain uses TRBV7-2 with TRBJ2-5; 10 bases are shared with TRBD2. The V gene's germline CDR1 is SGHTA and CDR2 FQGNSA. CDR3 size: 15 residues. V lost 2 bases to trimming and J lost 1 base; unmatched junction nucleotides: 1. Written as DNA, the CDR3 is TGTGCCAGCAGCTTAAGGACTAGCGGCCAAGAGACCCAGTACTTC. It translates to CASSLRTSGQETQYF.

The chain joins TRBV13 to TRBJ2-1; 7 nucleotides align to TRBD2. Germline lookup yields CDR1 PRHDT and CDR2 FYEKMQ (reference sequence). With 6 bases clipped from V and 3 bases from J, the junction kept 5 bases outside the gene matches. The CDR3 runs 14 residues. For the CDR3, the DNA is TGTGCCAGCAGTCTCCGGGACTACTACAATGAGCAGTTCTTC. Amino acid sequence: CASSLRDYYNEQFF.

The chain recombines TRBV7-2 with TRBJ2-1; maybe TRBD2 (6 bases). The CDR3 is made up of 15 amino acids. Trimming cost V 5 bases and J 2 bases, with 13 bases left between them. The germline V gene has CDR1 SGHTA and CDR2 FQGNSA. In DNA, the CDR3 is TGTGCCAGCAGCCCCCGGGACTTGCCCTACAATGAGCAGTTCTTC. This encodes CASSPRDLPYNEQFF.

The rearrangement links TRBV6-1 to TRBJ2-7; 8 nucleotides match TRBD2. The CDR3 loop spans 18 amino acids. Germline trimming cut 0 bases from V and 0 bases from J; bases unmatched to any gene: 10. From germline, CDR1 is MNHNS and CDR2 SASEGT. CDR3 in amino acids: CASSEALSSGALSYEQYF. DNA of the CDR3: TGTGCCAGCAGTGAAGCGCTTAGTAGCGGGGCCCTCTCCTACGAGCAGTACTTC.

The sample holds one count of this clone. The chain recombines TRBV6-6 with TRBJ2-7; 9 bases map to TRBD1. Germline trimming cut 6 bases from V and 7 bases from J; bases unmatched to any gene: 13. This CDR3 region has 15 residues. In germline, CDR1 is MNHNY, CDR2 SVGAGI (reference sequence). The CDR3 nucleotides read TGTGCCAGCAGCCACGGAGACAGGGGGGTTTGGGAGCAGTACTTC. Its protein product is CASSHGDRGVWEQYF.

Comment on this clone: Other nucleotide sequences from this sample produce the same CDR3. This chain uses TRBV5-1 with TRBJ2-2; no firm D call. V was trimmed by 1 base and J by 5 bases, leaving 6 bases between them. The CDR3 is 13 amino acids. CDR1 is SGHRS and CDR2 is YFSETQ in the germline V gene. In nucleotides, the CDR3 is TGCGCCAGCAGCTTGACTTTAACCGGGGAGCTGTTTTTT. Amino acids: CASSLTLTGELFF. Drawing the rest from reference TRBV5-1 and TRBJ2-2, the complete variable domain is KAGVTQTPRYLIKTRGQQVTLSCSPISGHRSVSWYQQTPGQGLQFLFEYFSETQRNKGNFPGRFSGRQFSNSRSEMNVSTLELGDSALYLCASSLTLTGELFFGEGSRLTVL.

As to this clone: A read error may explain this, as a much larger clone is one base away. The chain employs TRBV2 and TRBJ2-5, with no clear D. The DNA end is a closer match to TRBJ2-7, so the J assignment may be wrong. This CDR3 has 13 residues. Germline V CDR1 and CDR2: SNHLY, FYNNEI. As DNA, the CDR3 is TGTGCCAGCAGTGAAGAGGTAGGGTACGAGCAGTACTTC. It specifies CASSEEVGYEQYF.

The rearrangement uses TRBV6-6 and TRBJ2-7, with D possibly being TRBD1 (6 bases). Per germline, CDR1 MNHNY and CDR2 SVGAGI (reference sequence). This CDR3 contains 16 residues. V lost 2 bases, J lost 5 bases, and 19 bases lay in between. This chain's CDR3 is CASSYPTLTGFNEQYF. Here the CDR3 DNA reads TGTGCCAGCAGTTACCCGACCCTAACAGGGTTCAACGAGCAGTACTTC.

The J gene is TRBJ1-3, the V gene TRBV9; D ambiguous. The CDR3 covers 15 residues. Germline CDR1 and CDR2: SGDLS and YYNGEE. Trimming cost V 4 bases and J 3 bases, with 14 bases left between them. This chain's CDR3 is CASSIYGENGNTIYF. For the CDR3, the DNA is TGTGCCAGCAGCATCTACGGGGAAAATGGAAACACCATATATTTT.

This chain links TRBV7-9 with TRBJ2-5; perhaps TRBD2 as D (5 bases). This CDR3 region has 12 residues. Trimming left V 5 bases short and J 5 bases short, with 9 bases between. Germline CDR1 is SEHNR and CDR2 is FQNEAQ (reference sequence). The CDR3 DNA is TGTGCCAGCAGCCCGACGGGGGAGACCCAGTACTTC. Protein: CASSPTGETQYF.

This chain links TRBV18 with TRBJ1-3; D uncertain. The CDR3 loop spans 13 amino acids. V was cut by 8 bases and J by 5 bases, with 13 bases left in between. The germline V gene has CDR1 KGHSH and CDR2 LQKENI. This CDR3 is CASQDLSRNTIYF. The CDR3 nucleotides read TGTGCCAGCCAGGACCTGAGTAGAAACACCATATATTTT. Full variable domain (missing parts from reference TRBV18 and TRBJ1-3): NAGVMQNPRHLVRRRGQEARLRCSPMKGHSHVYWYRQLPEEGLKFMVYLQKENIIDESGMPKERFSAEFPKEGPSILRIQQVVRGDSAAYFCASQDLSRNTIYFGEGSWLTVV.

This chain joins TRBV7-2 and TRBJ2-5; TRBD2 matches 12 bases. Germline V gives CDR1 SGHTA, CDR2 FQGNSA. The CDR3 contains 15 residues. V shed 7 bases and J 5 bases; nucleotides not matched to a gene: 8. DNA for the CDR3: TGTGCCAGCACCCGGACTAGCGGGGTACGGGAGACCCAGTACTTC. It codes for CASTRTSGVRETQYF.

A few counts support this clone. This rearrangement joins TRBV28 to TRBJ2-1; TRBD2 matches at 16 bases. The trim removed 5 bases at V and 8 bases at J, leaving 12 bases unmatched. Germline CDR1 reads MDHEN; CDR2 reads SYDVKM. This CDR3 contains 18 residues. CDR3 sequence reads: CASSPGPGLAGGRDEQFF. The CDR3 DNA sequence: TGTGCCAGCAGTCCTGGGCCGGGACTAGCGGGAGGGAGAGATGAGCAGTTCTTC.

The rearrangement joins TRBV11-2 to TRBJ2-3, with TRBD1 matching 10 bases. The V gene end was trimmed by 5 bases and the J gene end by 4 bases; junction bases not matched to a gene: 6. The CDR3 loop spans 15 amino acids. Germline V gives CDR1 SGHAT, CDR2 FQNNGV. CDR3 in amino acids: CASSPGTGEADTQYF. DNA of the CDR3: TGTGCCAGCAGCCCGGGGACAGGGGAGGCAGATACGCAGTATTTT.

The chain recombines TRBV30 with TRBJ1-2; 9 nucleotides line up with TRBD1. CDR1 is GTSNPN, CDR2 SVGIG, per germline (reference sequence). The CDR3 runs 14 residues. The ends lost 3 bases at V and 8 bases at J; junction bases unmatched: 10. The CDR3 nucleotides are TGTGCCTGGAGGACGACCGGGACAGGGCTCGGCTACACCTTC. Translated: CAWRTTGTGLGYTF.

This clone was counted many times. The chain combines TRBV10-2 with TRBJ1-5; TRBD1 aligns across 10 bases. CDR3 size: 16 residues. Per germline, CDR1 WSHSY and CDR2 SAAADI. Trimming cost V 2 bases and J 0 bases; bases outside gene matches: 1. In DNA form, the CDR3 reads TGCGCCAGCAGTGAGGGGACAGGGGTTAGCAATCAGCCCCAGCATTTT. Translated, it gives CASSEGTGVSNQPQHF.

This clone was seen more than once but under ten times. This same CDR3 is encoded by further DNA sequences in the sample. The chain joins TRBV7-9 to TRBJ1-1; D not certain. Trimming left V 6 bases short and J 1 base short, with 9 bases between. The CDR3 has 13 amino acids. Germline V gene data show CDR1 as SEHNR and CDR2 as FQNEAQ (reference sequence). This CDR3 is CASSLHRNTEAFF. CDR3 nucleotides: TGTGCCAGCAGTTTACACAGGAACACTGAAGCTTTCTTT.

The CDR3 sequence is CASSQELPAYSYEQYF. The CDR3 coding sequence is TGCGCCAGCAGCCAAGAATTGCCCGCGTACTCCTACGAGCAGTACTTC. The chain couples TRBV4-3 to TRBJ2-7; D is ambiguous. This CDR3 comprises 16 residues. V shed 0 bases and J shed 0 bases, with 12 bases lying between them. Germline CDR1 reads LGHNA; CDR2 reads YSLEER.

The rearrangement links TRBV7-9 to TRBJ2-3; D is ambiguous. This CDR3 region has 13 residues. V lost 4 bases to trimming and J lost 1 base, with 6 bases between them. Germline V gene lookup returns CDR1 SEHNR and CDR2 FQNEAQ (reference sequence). Here the CDR3 DNA reads TGTGCCAGCAGCTACGACGGCACAGATACGCAGTATTTT. It codes for CASSYDGTDTQYF.

This chain joins TRBV6-5 and TRBJ2-2; D is perhaps TRBD1 (6 bases). There are 15 residues in the CDR3. Germline lookup yields CDR1 MNHEY and CDR2 SVGAGI. Trimming stripped 3 bases from V and 4 bases from J, with 12 bases between. The CDR3 is CASSYTSRGTGELFF. The DNA of the CDR3 is TGTGCCAGCAGTTATACGTCCAGGGGCACCGGGGAGCTGTTTTTT.